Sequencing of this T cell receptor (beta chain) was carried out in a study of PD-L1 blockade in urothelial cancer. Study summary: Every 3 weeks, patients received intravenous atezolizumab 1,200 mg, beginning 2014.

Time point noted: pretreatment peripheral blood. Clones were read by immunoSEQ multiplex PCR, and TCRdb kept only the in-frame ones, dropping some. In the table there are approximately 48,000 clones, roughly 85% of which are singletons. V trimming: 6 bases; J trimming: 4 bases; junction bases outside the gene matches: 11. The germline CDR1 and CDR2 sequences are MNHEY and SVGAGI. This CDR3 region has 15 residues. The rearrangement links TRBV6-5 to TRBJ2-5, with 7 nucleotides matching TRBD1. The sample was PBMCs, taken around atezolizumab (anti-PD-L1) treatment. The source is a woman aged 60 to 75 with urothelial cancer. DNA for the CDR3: TGTGCCAGCAGCCTAACCGGGACAGAAACAGAGACCCAGTACTTC. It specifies CASSLTGTETETQYF.